Following are 23 T cell receptor beta chains from one sample sequenced in a study of OX40 agonist ivuxolimab in advanced cancers. TCRdb's table, derived via immunoSEQ multiplex PCR, lists solely in-frame clones and lacks some. Of roughly 57,000 clones listed, approximately 75% are singletons. The sequenced sample was CD4+ or CD8+ T cells sorted from blood, obtained in a trial of the OX40 agonist ivuxolimab. These receptors were obtained from an adult with an advanced solid tumor such as melanoma, head and neck, liver or kidney cancer.

The chain carries TRBV5-1 and TRBJ2-3, with 12 bases matching TRBD2. The V segment lost 0 bases and the J segment 3 bases; nucleotides outside the gene matches: 5. The germline V gene has CDR1 SGHRS and CDR2 YFSETQ. CDR3 length: 17 residues. The CDR3 reads CASSLVASGRGTDTQYF. The CDR3 DNA follows: TGCGCCAGCAGCTTGGTGGCTAGCGGGAGGGGTACAGATACGCAGTATTTT.

The chain links TRBV11-3 to TRBJ2-3, with 9 bases identical to TRBD2. The V segment lost 5 bases and the J segment 1 base; nucleotides outside the gene matches: 7. Germline lookup yields CDR1 SGHNT and CDR2 YENEEA. This CDR3 comprises 16 residues. This chain's CDR3 is CASSPGLAERTDTQYF. The DNA for the CDR3 is TGTGCCAGCAGCCCGGGACTAGCAGAACGCACAGATACGCAGTATTTT. Full variable domain (missing parts from reference TRBV11-3 and TRBJ2-3): EAGVVQSPRYKIIEKKQPVAFWCNPISGHNTLYWYLQNLGQGPELLIRYENEEAVDDSQLPKDRFSAERLKGVDSTLKIQPAELGDSAVYLCASSPGLAERTDTQYFGPGTRLTVL.

The rearrangement uses TRBV5-8 and TRBJ1-3; D might be TRBD1 (6 bases). CDR3 length: 15 residues. V lost 1 base, J lost 2 bases, and 10 bases lay in between. Germline-derived CDR1 and CDR2 are SGHTS and YDEGEE. The CDR3 DNA sequence: TGTGCCAGCAGCTTGAGGGGGGATGCTGGAAACACCATATATTTT. It yields the protein CASSLRGDAGNTIYF. The entire variable domain, with the rest obtained from reference TRBV5-8 and TRBJ1-3, is as follows: EAGVTQSPTHLIKTRGQQATLRCSPISGHTSVYWYQQALGLGLQFLLWYDEGEERNRGNFPPRFSGRQFPNYSSELNVNALELEDSALYLCASSLRGDAGNTIYFGEGSWLTVV.

The J gene is TRBJ1-2, the V gene TRBV7-2, with D perhaps TRBD1 (5 bases). CDR1 is SGHTA, CDR2 FQGNSA, per germline. This CDR3 spans 18 amino acids. Trimming cost V 4 bases and J 1 base, with 22 bases left between them. CDR3 in amino acids: CASSSRAGRRKLNYGYTF. CDR3 sequence (DNA): TGTGCCAGCAGCTCCCGGGCGGGACGACGAAAACTTAACTATGGCTACACCTTC.

A few counts support this clone. The J gene is TRBJ1-2, the V gene TRBV28; D not resolved. CDR3 length equals 13 residues. Germline V gives CDR1 MDHEN, CDR2 SYDVKM. The V end was cut by 3 bases, the J end by 8 bases, with 13 bases between. The CDR3 bases are TGTGCCAGCAGTTTCGGGTCAGGACGAGGCTACACCTTC. Translation: CASSFGSGRGYTF.

The chain combines TRBV27 with TRBJ2-7; D perhaps matches TRBD1 (6 bases). Germline V CDR1 and CDR2: MNHEY, SMNVEV (reference sequence). The CDR3 spans 13 residues. With 4 bases removed from V and 7 bases from J, the gap between germline ends came to 14 bases. This chain's CDR3 is CASSYSGALEQYF. CDR3 DNA: TGTGCCAGCAGTTACTCAGGGGCCCTGGAGCAGTACTTC.

The rearrangement joins TRBV16 to TRBJ1-5; possible D gene TRBD1, 6 bases. CDR3 length equals 15 residues. Trimming cost V 0 bases and J 4 bases, with 10 bases left between them. Germline loops: CDR1 KGHSY, CDR2 FQNENV. The CDR3 sequence is CASSQSRGKNQPQHF. The DNA of the CDR3 is TGTGCCAGCAGCCAATCGAGGGGGAAAAATCAGCCCCAGCATTTT.

This chain uses TRBV7-7 with TRBJ2-5; 8 nucleotides match TRBD1. There are 14 residues in the CDR3. V shed 5 bases, J shed 5 bases, and the junction held 7 bases outside the gene matches. Germline V gene lookup returns CDR1 SSHAT and CDR2 FNYEAQ (reference sequence). CDR3 sequence reads: CASSLLGQGETQYF. The CDR3 DNA sequence: TGTGCCAGCAGCCTATTAGGACAGGGTGAGACCCAGTACTTC.

The CDR3: CASSLSSGSPDTQYF. Written as DNA, the CDR3 is TGTGCCAGCAGTTTATCCAGCGGGAGCCCAGATACGCAGTATTTT. This chain links TRBV27 with TRBJ2-3; 8 nucleotides line up with TRBD2. This CDR3 is built from 15 residues. Germline-derived CDR1 and CDR2 are MNHEY and SMNVEV (reference sequence). The junction had 3 bases not matched to a gene; V was cut back by 0 bases and J by 4 bases.

The CDR3 loop reads CASSPTRANEQFF. CDR3 DNA: TGTGCCAGCAGCCCGACTAGAGCCAATGAGCAGTTCTTC. This chain joins TRBV7-2 and TRBJ2-1; D might be TRBD2 (6 bases). The V gene lost 5 bases and the J gene lost 6 bases, with 11 bases spanning the gap. This CDR3 spans 13 amino acids. The germline V gene has CDR1 SGHTA and CDR2 FQGNSA.

The chain employs TRBV18 and TRBJ1-6; D gene ambiguous. V lost 3 bases and J 7 bases, leaving 10 bases between the germline ends. Germline lookup yields CDR1 KGHSH and CDR2 LQKENI. The CDR3 sequence is 14 residues long. CDR3 DNA sequence: TGTGCCAGCTCACCGGATCTAGAGAATTCACCCCTCCACTTT. Translated, it gives CASSPDLENSPLHF.

The CDR3 reads CASAKDRGFTYEQYF. The CDR3 bases are TGTGCCAGTGCCAAAGACAGGGGGTTTACCTACGAGCAGTACTTC. V usage is TRBV19 and J usage is TRBJ2-7; TRBD1 agrees at 9 bases. There are 15 residues in the CDR3. Germline V gene sequence: CDR1 LNHDA, CDR2 SQIVND (reference sequence). V shed 8 bases, J shed 2 bases, and the junction held 10 bases outside the gene matches. The full variable domain, rest sourced from reference TRBV19 and TRBJ2-7, is DGGITQSPKYLFRKEGQNVTLSCEQNLNHDAMYWYRQDPGQGLRLIYYSQIVNDFQKGDIAEGYSVSREKKESFPLTVTSAQKNPTAFYLCASAKDRGFTYEQYFGPGTRLTVT.

The J gene is TRBJ2-3, the V gene TRBV7-8, with 13 bases fitting TRBD2. The V gene's germline CDR1 is SGHVS and CDR2 FQNEAQ. The CDR3 has 18 amino acids. J was trimmed by 1 base and V by 1 base; bases with no gene match: 5. The CDR3 DNA sequence: TGTGCCAGCAGCTTAGGACTAGCGGGGGGCGGGCGCACAGATACGCAGTATTTT. Encoded protein: CASSLGLAGGGRTDTQYF.

The rearrangement links TRBV18 to TRBJ2-2, with 7 bases matching TRBD1. This CDR3 is built from 15 residues. Germline V gives CDR1 KGHSH, CDR2 LQKENI. V shed 3 bases, J shed 1 base, and the junction held 2 bases outside the gene matches. The CDR3 region has the DNA TGTGCCAGCTCACCCCCAGGGGGGAACACCGGGGAGCTGTTTTTT. Translation gives CASSPPGGNTGELFF.

This clone was detected a few times. This sequence joins TRBV27 and TRBJ1-5; D unclear. Germline loops: CDR1 MNHEY, CDR2 SMNVEV (reference sequence). The CDR3 is made up of 12 amino acids. Trimming cost V 5 bases and J 9 bases, with 11 bases left between them. The CDR3: CASSPTWPPQHF. CDR3 bases: TGTGCCAGCAGTCCTACGTGGCCGCCCCAGCATTTT.

This clone was detected a few times. The chain combines TRBV5-4 with TRBJ2-5; no firm D call. V was trimmed by 2 bases and J by 5 bases, leaving 10 bases between them. Germline CDR1 is SGHNT and CDR2 is YYREEE (reference sequence). The CDR3 consists of 13 residues. The CDR3 DNA sequence: TGTGCCAGCAGCTTAGGAGCGCCGGAGACCCAGTACTTC. This encodes CASSLGAPETQYF.

The rearrangement links TRBV10-2 to TRBJ2-3; 7 nucleotides match TRBD2. Germline V CDR1 and CDR2: WSHSY, SAAADI. Losses at the gene ends were 8 bases for V and 6 bases for J; bases not matched to a gene: 8. This CDR3 is 13 amino acids long. CDR3 sequence: CASGLWGGDTQYF. The CDR3 nucleotides read TGCGCCAGCGGGTTATGGGGAGGGGATACGCAGTATTTT.

The V gene is TRBV5-4, the J gene TRBJ2-5; a weak D match, TRBD1 (5 bases). The germline V and J ends were trimmed by 2 bases and 3 bases, with 8 bases remaining between them. This CDR3 is built from 13 residues. Germline CDR1 is SGHNT and CDR2 is YYREEE (reference sequence). CDR3 in DNA: TGTGCCAGCAGCTTAAGACAGAAAGAGACCCAGTACTTC. Protein sequence: CASSLRQKETQYF. The whole variable domain, remainder taken from reference TRBV5-4 and TRBJ2-5, is ETGVTQSPTHLIKTRGQQVTLRCSSQSGHNTVSWYQQALGQGPQFIFQYYREEENGRGNFPPRFSGLQFPNYSSELNVNALELDDSALYLCASSLRQKETQYFGPGTRLLVL.

V and J are TRBV9 and TRBJ1-4; 9 bases fit TRBD1. The trim removed 3 bases at V and 5 bases at J, leaving 5 bases unmatched. CDR3 length: 15 amino acids. The germline V gene encodes CDR1 SGDLS and CDR2 YYNGEE. CDR3 nucleotides: TGTGCCAGCAGCGCCTTACAGGGGGCGAATGAAAAACTGTTTTTT. Its protein product is CASSALQGANEKLFF.

The chain couples TRBV28 to TRBJ1-1, with D maybe TRBD1 (5 bases). V was shortened by 6 bases and J by 5 bases, with 10 bases between the two germline ends. Germline V lookup: CDR1 MDHEN, CDR2 SYDVKM. The CDR3 is 12 amino acids. In DNA, the CDR3 is TGTGCCAGCAGGTCGGGACGAACTGAAGCTTTCTTT. Protein: CASRSGRTEAFF.

The chain has TRBV18 and TRBJ2-7; TRBD1 matches 10 bases. This CDR3 has 14 residues. V lost 3 bases to trimming and J lost 3 bases; unmatched junction nucleotides: 2. CDR1 KGHSH and CDR2 LQKENI come from the germline V gene. The CDR3, as DNA: TGTGCCAGCTCACCGGACAGGGGGTACTACGAGCAGTACTTC. It codes for CASSPDRGYYEQYF.

V gene TRBV19 combines with J gene TRBJ1-4; TRBD1 is a possible D gene (6 bases). The CDR3 consists of 15 residues. Deletions cut 4 bases from V and 7 bases from J, with 16 bases between. Germline CDR1 reads LNHDA; CDR2 reads SQIVND (reference sequence). CDR3 sequence: CASSTGGAWSEKLFF. The DNA of the CDR3 is TGTGCCAGTAGTACCGGGGGGGCATGGAGTGAAAAACTGTTTTTT.

The CDR3 coding sequence is TGTGCCAGCAGTTTCTCCAGGGCGAACACTGAAGCTTTCTTT. It is translated as CASSFSRANTEAFF. V and J are TRBV28 and TRBJ1-1; TRBD1 might be the D (5 bases). This CDR3 comprises 14 residues. Germline assignment: CDR1 MDHEN and CDR2 SYDVKM. V lost 3 bases and J 1 base, leaving 9 bases between the germline ends.